The 18 T cell receptor beta chains below all came from one sample that was sequenced in a study of human T cells and chemical hapten exposure. TCRdb recomputed calls from the RACE reads with MiXCR, one row per CDR3 protein. The table shows about 340,000 distinct CDR3 sequences, with around 6.9% occurring only once. Time point of the sample: patch test 1, 2 weeks after DPC sensitization. The treatment was: therapeutic diphenylcyclopropenone sensitization with weekly scalp DPC. Sequenced here: whole blood, sampled in connection with sensitization to the hapten diphenylcyclopropenone (DPC). These receptors originate from a woman aged 18 to 35 with alopecia areata. Some clones in this sample may be carry-over from other donors' samples.

This clonotype was seen repeatedly, ten times or more. This chain connects TRBV7-6 to TRBJ2-7; D unresolved. Germline-derived CDR1 and CDR2 are SGHVS and FNYEAQ. The V end was cut by 8 bases, the J end by 3 bases, with 8 bases between. CDR3 length: 11 residues. The CDR3, as DNA: TGTGCCAGCGGGCTATACTACGAGCAGTACTTC. Its translation: CASGLYYEQYF.

This clonotype was seen only a few times. This rearrangement joins TRBV7-9 to TRBJ2-5; 9 nucleotides line up with TRBD2. V shed 2 bases and J 1 base; nucleotides not matched to a gene: 5. The germline V gene encodes CDR1 SEHNR and CDR2 FQNEAQ (reference sequence). The CDR3 extends over 16 amino acids. The CDR3 DNA is TGTGCCAGCAGCTTATCAGAGCGGGGGGCCCAAGAGACCCAGTACTTC. This gives the protein CASSLSERGAQETQYF. Variable domain in full (rest from reference TRBV7-9 and TRBJ2-5): DTGVSQNPRHKITKRGQNVTFRCDPISEHNRLYWYRQTLGQGPEFLTYFQNEAQLEKSRLLSDRFSAERPKGSFSTLEIQRTEQGDSAMYLCASSLSERGAQETQYFGPGTRLLVL.

Worth noting for this clonotype: A much larger clonotype is one base distant, so this may be a read error. The chain recombines TRBV25-1 with TRBJ2-7; TRBD1 aligns across 11 bases. Trimming at V came to 7 bases and at J to 4 bases, leaving 6 bases not matched to a gene. This CDR3 is 14 amino acids long. The germline V gene encodes CDR1 MGHDK and CDR2 SYGVNS. CDR3 nucleotide sequence: TGTGCCAGCACCTCCGGACAGGGGGCATACGAGCAGTACTTC. Amino acids: CASTSGQGAYEQYF.

This clonotype was seen a handful of times. The J gene is TRBJ1-5, the V gene TRBV6-5; TRBD1 is a possible D gene (5 bases). Germline V CDR1 and CDR2: MNHEY, SVGAGI. Trimming removed 6 bases at V and 5 bases at J, with 14 bases between. The CDR3 has 14 amino acids. CDR3 sequence reads: CASSQSQGDQPQHF. The CDR3 DNA is TGTGCCAGCAGCCAATCCCAAGGGGATCAGCCCCAGCATTTT.

This clonotype was seen at least ten times. The chain links TRBV12-3 or TRBV12-4 to TRBJ1-2; D not certain. The CDR3 is 11 amino acids. Trimming left V 3 bases short and J 4 bases short, with 3 bases between. The CDR3 sequence: CASSFSYGYTF. Written as DNA, the CDR3 is TGTGCCAGCAGTTTTAGCTATGGCTACACCTTC.

V and J are TRBV12-3 or TRBV12-4 and TRBJ2-2; no reliable D call. Trimming shortened V by 1 base and J by 5 bases, and 5 bases separated the two germline ends. The CDR3 runs 13 residues. Written as DNA, the CDR3 is TGTGCCAGCAGTTTAGACGATACCGGGGAGCTGTTTTTT. Encoded protein: CASSLDDTGELFF.

The chain joins TRBV7-3 to TRBJ2-7; the D gene is possibly TRBD1 (6 bases). This CDR3 is built from 15 residues. Germline V gene data show CDR1 as SGHTA and CDR2 as FQGTGA. With 5 bases removed from V and 7 bases from J, the gap between germline ends came to 21 bases. The CDR3 spells CASSPRTGSVSEQYF. The CDR3 DNA is TGTGCCAGCAGCCCCCGAACAGGGTCGGTTTCAGAGCAGTACTTC.

This clonotype turned up a few times. The V and J genes are TRBV6-2 or TRBV6-3 and TRBJ2-1; D possibly corresponds to TRBD2 (5 bases). Germline CDR1 reads MNHEY; CDR2 reads SVGEGT. With 5 bases removed from V and 8 bases from J, the gap between germline ends came to 10 bases. The length of the CDR3 is 12 residues. For the CDR3, the DNA is TGTGCCAGCAGTAATAACGGGGATGAGCAGTTCTTC. Translating it yields CASSNNGDEQFF.

In DNA form, the CDR3 reads TGTGCCAGCAGCCAAGCACTAGTCGGAGAGACCCAGTACTTC. Protein sequence: CASSQALVGETQYF. This rearrangement joins TRBV3-1 to TRBJ2-5, with D perhaps TRBD2 (5 bases). This CDR3 comprises 14 residues. The germline V gene encodes CDR1 LGHDT and CDR2 YNNKEL (reference sequence). V dropped 1 base and J dropped 4 bases, with 10 bases sitting between them.

The V gene is TRBV6-5, the J gene TRBJ1-5; no reliable D call. The CDR3 is 13 amino acids. The V end was cut by 5 bases, the J end by 6 bases, with 11 bases between. Germline V gene lookup returns CDR1 MNHEY and CDR2 SVGAGI. The CDR3 DNA is TGTGCCAGCAGTCCTTGGGGAGGTCAGCCCCAGCATTTT. Translating gives CASSPWGGQPQHF.

V gene TRBV5-5 combines with J gene TRBJ2-5, with D perhaps matching TRBD1 (6 bases). The germline V gene encodes CDR1 SGHKS and CDR2 YYEKEE (reference sequence). This CDR3 has 16 amino acids. V was clipped by 3 bases and J by 1 base, with 16 bases between them. CDR3 in DNA: TGTGCCAGCAGCTCATACAGGGAAGGAGGCCAAGAGACCCAGTACTTC. Translating it yields CASSSYREGGQETQYF.

This chain connects TRBV6-6 to TRBJ1-1; unclear D gene. There are 13 residues in the CDR3. Trimming left V 7 bases short and J 2 bases short, with 11 bases between. CDR1 is MNHNY, CDR2 SVGAGI, per germline (reference sequence). The CDR3 protein is CASKIGQNTEAFF. The CDR3 DNA reads TGTGCCAGCAAAATCGGGCAAAACACTGAAGCTTTCTTT.

This clonotype was detected many times. The gene calls are TRBV13 and TRBJ1-6; D is unclear. V was pared by 0 bases and J by 7 bases, with 7 bases between. The CDR3 has 14 residues. The germline gives CDR1 PRHDT, CDR2 FYEKMQ (reference sequence). The CDR3 sequence is CASSLGPRNSPLHF. Written as DNA, the CDR3 is TGTGCCAGCAGCTTAGGCCCTAGAAATTCACCCCTCCACTTT.

The genes are TRBV20-1 and TRBJ1-3, with D perhaps matching TRBD1 (5 bases). This CDR3 has 16 amino acids. The V gene's germline CDR1 is DFQATT and CDR2 SNEGSKA (reference sequence). Trimming took off 5 bases at V and 5 bases at J, with 22 bases between the two ends. CDR3 sequence: CSALDGATGPRNTIYF. The CDR3 DNA reads TGCAGTGCTCTTGACGGGGCCACTGGACCTCGAAACACCATATATTTT.

The J gene is TRBJ1-2, the V gene TRBV29-1; D may be TRBD1 (5 bases). Germline V gene sequence: CDR1 SQVTM, CDR2 ANQGSEA. Deletions cut 3 bases from V and 7 bases from J, with 15 bases between. CDR3 length equals 13 residues. CDR3 nucleotide sequence: TGCAGCGTTGATGATGGAGGGACGAGTGGCTACACCTTC. Amino acid sequence: CSVDDGGTSGYTF.

The chain has TRBV11-1 and TRBJ1-6, with 7 bases that match TRBD1. The germline V gene has CDR1 SGHAT and CDR2 FQDESV (reference sequence). The CDR3 covers 17 residues. V shed 5 bases, J shed 7 bases, and the junction held 14 bases outside the gene matches. The CDR3 DNA follows: TGTGCCAGCAGCGCAGACGGACAGGACCGGATCAATTCACCCCTCCACTTT. Translating gives CASSADGQDRINSPLHF. The full variable domain, in which reference TRBV11-1 and TRBJ1-6 provide the parts outside the CDR3, is EAEVAQSPRYKITEKSQAVAFWCDPISGHATLYWYRQILGQGPELLVQFQDESVVDDSQLPKDRFSAERLKGVDSTLKIQPAELGDSAMYLCASSADGQDRINSPLHFGNGTRLTVT.

The table lists this clonotype with a few counts. The chain couples TRBV28 to TRBJ1-4; TRBD1 might be the D (6 bases). This CDR3 spans 14 amino acids. Germline CDR1 is MDHEN and CDR2 is SYDVKM. Deletions cut 2 bases from V and 3 bases from J, with 7 bases between. The CDR3 loop reads CASSLEGANEKLFF. The CDR3, as DNA: TGTGCCAGCAGTTTAGAGGGGGCTAATGAAAAACTGTTTTTT.

V is TRBV29-1 and J is TRBJ1-2, with D unclear. The CDR3 consists of 12 residues. Trimming removed 4 bases at V and 3 bases at J, with 9 bases between. The germline gives CDR1 SQVTM, CDR2 ANQGSEA. The CDR3 spells CSVVWGDYGYTF. The CDR3 region has the DNA TGCAGCGTTGTTTGGGGAGACTATGGCTACACCTTC.